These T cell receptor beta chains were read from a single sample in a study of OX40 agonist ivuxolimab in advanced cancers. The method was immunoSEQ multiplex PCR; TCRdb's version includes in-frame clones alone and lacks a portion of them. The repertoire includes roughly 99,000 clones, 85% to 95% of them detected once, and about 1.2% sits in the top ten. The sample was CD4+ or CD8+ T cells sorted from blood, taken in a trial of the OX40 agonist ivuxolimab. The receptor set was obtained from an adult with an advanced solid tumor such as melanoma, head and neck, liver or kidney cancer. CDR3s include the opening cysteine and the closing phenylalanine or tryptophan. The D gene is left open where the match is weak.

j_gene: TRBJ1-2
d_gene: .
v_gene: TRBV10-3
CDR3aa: CAISAGPGANYGYTF

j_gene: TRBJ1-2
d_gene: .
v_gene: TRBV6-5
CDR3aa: CASSSISRYGYTF

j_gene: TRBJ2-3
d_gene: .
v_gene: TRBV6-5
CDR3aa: CASSTGAYTQYF

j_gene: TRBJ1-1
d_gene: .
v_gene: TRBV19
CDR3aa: CASSIGWQGEAFF

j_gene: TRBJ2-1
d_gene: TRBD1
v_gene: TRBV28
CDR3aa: CASSLRQGLRDEQFF

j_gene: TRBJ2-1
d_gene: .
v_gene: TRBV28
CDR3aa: CASTGVRTVYNEQFF

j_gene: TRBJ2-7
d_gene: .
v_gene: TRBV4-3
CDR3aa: CASSSEPHLSYEQYF

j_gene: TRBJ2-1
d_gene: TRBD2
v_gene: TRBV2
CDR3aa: CASRGLAGAQNEQFF

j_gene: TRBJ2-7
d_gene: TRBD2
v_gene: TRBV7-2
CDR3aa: CASRSGLAGAYEQYF

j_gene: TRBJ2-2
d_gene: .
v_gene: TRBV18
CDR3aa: CASSPSGTTTVNTGELFF

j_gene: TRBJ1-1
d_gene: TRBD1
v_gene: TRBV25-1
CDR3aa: CASSAPGTGVTEAFF

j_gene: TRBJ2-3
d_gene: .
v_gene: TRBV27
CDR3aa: CASSLRTSKGADTQYF

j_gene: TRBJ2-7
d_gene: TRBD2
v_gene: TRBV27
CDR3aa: CASSSLAGGYEQYF

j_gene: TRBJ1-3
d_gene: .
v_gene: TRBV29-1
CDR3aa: CSVAEARNTIYF

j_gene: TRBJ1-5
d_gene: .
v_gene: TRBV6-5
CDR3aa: CAAGGGANQPQHF

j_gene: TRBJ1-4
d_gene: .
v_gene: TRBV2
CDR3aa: CASSTERVMGEKLFF

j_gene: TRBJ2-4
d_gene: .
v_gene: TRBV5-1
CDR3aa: CASSPLQGPYIQYF

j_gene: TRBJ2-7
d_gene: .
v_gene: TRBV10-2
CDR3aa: CASSPDIVQYF

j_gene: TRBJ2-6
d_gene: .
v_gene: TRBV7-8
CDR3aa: CASSPAGSGANVLTF

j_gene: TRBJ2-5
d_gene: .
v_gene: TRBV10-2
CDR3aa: CASGEVQETQYF

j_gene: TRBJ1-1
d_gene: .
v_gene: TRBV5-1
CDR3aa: CASSLQNTEAFF

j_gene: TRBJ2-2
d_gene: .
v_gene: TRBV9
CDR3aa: CASSHPSTSATGELFF

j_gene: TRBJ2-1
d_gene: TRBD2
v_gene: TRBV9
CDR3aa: CASSPQREEQFF

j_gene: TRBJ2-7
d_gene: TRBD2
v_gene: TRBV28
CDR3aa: CASSLSGGLRNEQYF

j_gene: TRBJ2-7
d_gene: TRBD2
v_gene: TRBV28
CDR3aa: CASRTSLVYEQYF

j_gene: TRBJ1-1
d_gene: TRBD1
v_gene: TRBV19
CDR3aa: CASSIGQGFTEAFF

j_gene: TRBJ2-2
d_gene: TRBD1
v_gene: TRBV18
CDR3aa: CASSPPAGGASGELFF

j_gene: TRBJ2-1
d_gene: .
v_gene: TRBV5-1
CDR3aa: CASSLFGSLTYNEQFF

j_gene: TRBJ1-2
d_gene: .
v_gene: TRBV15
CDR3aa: CATSRETGYYGYTF

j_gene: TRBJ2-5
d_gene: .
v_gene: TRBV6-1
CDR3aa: CASSEGQRKETQYF

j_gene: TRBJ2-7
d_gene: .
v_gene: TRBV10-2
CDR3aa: CASSDDSSYEQYF

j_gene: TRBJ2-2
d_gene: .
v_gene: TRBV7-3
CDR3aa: CASSLSAGLTGELFF

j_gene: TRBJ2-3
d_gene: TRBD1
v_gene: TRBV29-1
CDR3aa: CSVGWDRAKDTQYF

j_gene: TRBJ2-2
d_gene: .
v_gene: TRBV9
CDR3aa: CASSEAAVPGELFF

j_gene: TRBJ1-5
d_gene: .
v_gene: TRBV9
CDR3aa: CASSVAGTVNQPQHF

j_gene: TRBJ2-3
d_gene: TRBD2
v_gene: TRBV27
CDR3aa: CASTKRLTGLAGGVTDTQYF

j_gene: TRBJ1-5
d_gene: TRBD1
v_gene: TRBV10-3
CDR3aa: CAISEGDRGNQPQHF

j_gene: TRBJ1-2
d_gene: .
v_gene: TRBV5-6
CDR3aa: CASSNLRGGYTF

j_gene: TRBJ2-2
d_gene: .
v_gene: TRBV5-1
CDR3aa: CASSFTGIAPLTGELFF

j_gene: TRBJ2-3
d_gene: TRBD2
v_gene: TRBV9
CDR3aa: CASSGSGSRTDTQYF

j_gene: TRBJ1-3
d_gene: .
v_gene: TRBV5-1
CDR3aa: CASSLRSGGMVGNTIYF

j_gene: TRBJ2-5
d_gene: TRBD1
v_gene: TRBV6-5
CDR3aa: CASSQDRVGQETQYF

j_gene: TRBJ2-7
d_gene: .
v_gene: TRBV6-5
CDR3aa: CASSYPEFSYEQYF

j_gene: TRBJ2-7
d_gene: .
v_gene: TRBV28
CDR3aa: CASSTYPGTGSSYEQYF

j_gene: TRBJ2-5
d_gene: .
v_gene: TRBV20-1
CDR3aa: CSARDLETQYF